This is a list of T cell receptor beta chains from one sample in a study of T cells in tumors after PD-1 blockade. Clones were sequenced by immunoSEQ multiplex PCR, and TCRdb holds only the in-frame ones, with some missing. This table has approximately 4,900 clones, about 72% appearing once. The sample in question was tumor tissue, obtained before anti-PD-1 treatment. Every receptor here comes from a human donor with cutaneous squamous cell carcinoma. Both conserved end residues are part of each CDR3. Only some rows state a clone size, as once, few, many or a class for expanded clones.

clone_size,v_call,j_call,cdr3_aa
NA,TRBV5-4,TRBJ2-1,CASSGWFGLGDRVGNEQFF
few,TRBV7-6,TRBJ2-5,CASSSMGGTGSGETQYF
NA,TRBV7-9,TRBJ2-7,CASSLGDYEQYF
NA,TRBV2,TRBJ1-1,CASSGRGTTDNTEAFF
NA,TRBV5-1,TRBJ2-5,CASSSSGGRGLQETQYF
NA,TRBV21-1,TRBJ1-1,CASSKGTGAFF
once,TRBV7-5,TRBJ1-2,CVRSLVRTGHGYTF
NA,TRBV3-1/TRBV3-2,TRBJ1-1,CASSQEAPRSTEAFF
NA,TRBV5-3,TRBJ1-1,CARSAGRACNTEAFF
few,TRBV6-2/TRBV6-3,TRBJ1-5,CASSLQGDQPQHF
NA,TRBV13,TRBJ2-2,CASSPGLAGGPDTGELFF
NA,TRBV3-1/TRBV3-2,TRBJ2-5,CASSQQREIPEGTQYF
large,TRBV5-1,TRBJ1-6,CASSLGAGANNSPLHF
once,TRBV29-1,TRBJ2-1,CSVRGQGIYNEQFF
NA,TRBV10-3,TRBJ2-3,CATSGVSDTQYF
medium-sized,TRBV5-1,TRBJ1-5,CASSPGQGGQPQHF
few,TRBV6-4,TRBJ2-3,CASSDAGGTDTQYF
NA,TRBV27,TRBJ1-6,CASTQRGGVGSPLHF
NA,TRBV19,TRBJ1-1,CASSMEGQGLGNTEAFF
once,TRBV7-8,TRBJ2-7,CASSLRGDRGRYEQYF
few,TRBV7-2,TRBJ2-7,CASSLGPHKDGYEQYF
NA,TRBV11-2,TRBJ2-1,CASSHTSGGVFYNEQFF
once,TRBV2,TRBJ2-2,CASTRQGAGGELFF
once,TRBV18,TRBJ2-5,CASSPPTGGGIQETQYF
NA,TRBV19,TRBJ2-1,CASMGHVGGNEQFF